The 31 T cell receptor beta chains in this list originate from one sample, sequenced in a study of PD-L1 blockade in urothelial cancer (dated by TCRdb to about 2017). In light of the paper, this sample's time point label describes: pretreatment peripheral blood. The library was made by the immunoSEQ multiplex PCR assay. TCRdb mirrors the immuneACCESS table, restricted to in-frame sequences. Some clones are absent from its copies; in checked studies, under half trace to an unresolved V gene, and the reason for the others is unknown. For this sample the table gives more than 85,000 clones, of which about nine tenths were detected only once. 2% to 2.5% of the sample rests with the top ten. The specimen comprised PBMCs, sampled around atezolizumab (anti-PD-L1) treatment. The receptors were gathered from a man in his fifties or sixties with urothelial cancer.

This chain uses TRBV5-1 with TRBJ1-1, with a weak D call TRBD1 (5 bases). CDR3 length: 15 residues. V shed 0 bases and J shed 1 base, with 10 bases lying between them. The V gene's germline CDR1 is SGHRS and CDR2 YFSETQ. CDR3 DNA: TGCGCCAGCAGCTTGGTCGCGGGGGGGAACACTGAAGCTTTCTTT. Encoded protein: CASSLVAGGNTEAFF.

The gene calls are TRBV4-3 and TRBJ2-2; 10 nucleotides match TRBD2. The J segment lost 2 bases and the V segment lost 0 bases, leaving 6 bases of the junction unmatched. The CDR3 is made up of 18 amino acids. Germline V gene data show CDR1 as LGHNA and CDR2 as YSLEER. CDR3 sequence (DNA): TGCGCCAGCAGCCAAGATTGGGCTAGCGGGGGTAACACCGGGGAGCTGTTTTTT. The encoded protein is CASSQDWASGGNTGELFF.

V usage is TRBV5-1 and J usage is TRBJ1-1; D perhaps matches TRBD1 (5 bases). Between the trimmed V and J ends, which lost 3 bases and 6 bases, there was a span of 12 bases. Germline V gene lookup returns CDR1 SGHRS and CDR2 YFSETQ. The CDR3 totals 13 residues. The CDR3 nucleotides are TGCGCCAGCAGCTCGGGGGTACAGGCTGAAGCTTTCTTT. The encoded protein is CASSSGVQAEAFF.

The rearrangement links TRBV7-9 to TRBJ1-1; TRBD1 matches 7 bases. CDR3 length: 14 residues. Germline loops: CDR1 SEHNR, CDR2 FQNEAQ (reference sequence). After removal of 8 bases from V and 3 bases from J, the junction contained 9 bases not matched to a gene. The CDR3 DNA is TGTGCCAGCGGATCGACAGGGCCAGACACTGAAGCTTTCTTT. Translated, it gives CASGSTGPDTEAFF.

DNA for the CDR3: TGTGCCAGCAGCCCCGCATCTAACTCCTACGAGCAGTACTTC. Its protein product is CASSPASNSYEQYF. The chain has TRBV11-2 and TRBJ2-7; the D is unclear. Trimming pared 5 bases from V and 0 bases from J, leaving 11 bases between. Germline lookup yields CDR1 SGHAT and CDR2 FQNNGV. The CDR3 is 14 residues long.

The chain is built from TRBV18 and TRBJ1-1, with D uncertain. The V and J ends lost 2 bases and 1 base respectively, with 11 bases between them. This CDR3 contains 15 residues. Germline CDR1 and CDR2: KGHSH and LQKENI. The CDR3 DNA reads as TGTGCCAGCTCACCAATGGACTTGGCGAACACTGAAGCTTTCTTT. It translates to CASSPMDLANTEAFF.

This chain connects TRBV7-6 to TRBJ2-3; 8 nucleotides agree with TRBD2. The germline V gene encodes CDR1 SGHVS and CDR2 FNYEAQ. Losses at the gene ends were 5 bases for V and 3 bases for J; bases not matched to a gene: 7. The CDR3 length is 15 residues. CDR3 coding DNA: TGTGCCAGCAGCCCGTGGCGGGGGGATACAGATACGCAGTATTTT. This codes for CASSPWRGDTDTQYF. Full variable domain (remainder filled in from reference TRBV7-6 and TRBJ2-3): GAGVSQSPRYKVTKRGQDVALRCDPISGHVSLYWYRQALGQGPEFLTYFNYEAQQDKSGLPNDRFSAERPEGSISTLTIQRTEQRDSAMYRCASSPWRGDTDTQYFGPGTRLTVL.

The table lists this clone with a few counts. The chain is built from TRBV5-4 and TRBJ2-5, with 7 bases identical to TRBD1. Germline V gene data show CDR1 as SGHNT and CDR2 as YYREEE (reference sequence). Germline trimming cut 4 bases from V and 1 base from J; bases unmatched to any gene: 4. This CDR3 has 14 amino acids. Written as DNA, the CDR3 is TGTGCCAGCAGCCTACAGGGGTCCCAAGAGACCCAGTACTTC. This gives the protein CASSLQGSQETQYF.

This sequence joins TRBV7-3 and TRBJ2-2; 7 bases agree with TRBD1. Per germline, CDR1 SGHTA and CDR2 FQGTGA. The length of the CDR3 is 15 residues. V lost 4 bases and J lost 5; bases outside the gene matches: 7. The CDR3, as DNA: TGTGCCAGCAGCTCGCCCCAGACAGGGACCGGGGAGCTGTTTTTT. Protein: CASSSPQTGTGELFF.

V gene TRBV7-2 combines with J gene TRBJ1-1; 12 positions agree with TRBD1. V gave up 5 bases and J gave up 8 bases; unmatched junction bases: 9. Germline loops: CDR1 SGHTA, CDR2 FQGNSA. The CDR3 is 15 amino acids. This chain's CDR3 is CASSPGQGALMEAFF. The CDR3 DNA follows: TGTGCCAGCAGCCCGGGACAGGGGGCTTTAATGGAAGCTTTCTTT.

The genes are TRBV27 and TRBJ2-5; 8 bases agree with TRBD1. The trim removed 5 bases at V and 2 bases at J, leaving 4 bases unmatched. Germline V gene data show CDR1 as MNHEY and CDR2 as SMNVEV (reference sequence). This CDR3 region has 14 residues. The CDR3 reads CASSRWDRQETQYF. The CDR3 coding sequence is TGTGCCAGCAGTCGATGGGACAGGCAAGAGACCCAGTACTTC.

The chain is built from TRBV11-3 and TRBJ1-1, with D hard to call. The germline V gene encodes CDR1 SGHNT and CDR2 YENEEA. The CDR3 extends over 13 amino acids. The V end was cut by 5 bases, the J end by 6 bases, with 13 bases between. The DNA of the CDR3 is TGTGCCAGCAGCCAAGAGCCGGGAGCTGAAGCTTTCTTT. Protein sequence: CASSQEPGAEAFF.

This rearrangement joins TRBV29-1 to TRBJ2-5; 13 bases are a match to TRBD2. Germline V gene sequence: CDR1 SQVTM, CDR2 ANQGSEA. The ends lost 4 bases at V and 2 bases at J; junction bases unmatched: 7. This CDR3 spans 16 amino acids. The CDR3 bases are TGCAGCGTTGGAGGACTAGCGGGGGCCTTACAAGAGACCCAGTACTTC. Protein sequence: CSVGGLAGALQETQYF.

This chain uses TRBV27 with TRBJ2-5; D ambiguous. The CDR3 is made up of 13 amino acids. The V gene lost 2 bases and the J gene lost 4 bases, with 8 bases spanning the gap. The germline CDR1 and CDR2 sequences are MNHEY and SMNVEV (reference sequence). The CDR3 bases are TGTGCCAGCAGTTTACTATCGGGAGAGACCCAGTACTTC. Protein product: CASSLLSGETQYF.

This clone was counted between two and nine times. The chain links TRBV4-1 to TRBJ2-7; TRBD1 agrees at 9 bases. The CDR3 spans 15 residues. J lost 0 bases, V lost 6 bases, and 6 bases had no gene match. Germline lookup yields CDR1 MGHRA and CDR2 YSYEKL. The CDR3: CASSPGQGSSYEQYF. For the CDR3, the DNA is TGCGCCAGCAGTCCCGGACAGGGGAGCTCCTACGAGCAGTACTTC.

Here the CDR3 reads CASSPSLAPGVDTQYF. CDR3 DNA: TGTGCCAGTAGTCCCTCACTAGCCCCTGGGGTAGATACGCAGTATTTT. V gene TRBV19 combines with J gene TRBJ2-3, with D possibly matching TRBD2 (6 bases). Germline V gene lookup returns CDR1 LNHDA and CDR2 SQIVND (reference sequence). The V end was cut by 5 bases, the J end by 5 bases, with 20 bases between. The CDR3 sequence is 16 residues long.

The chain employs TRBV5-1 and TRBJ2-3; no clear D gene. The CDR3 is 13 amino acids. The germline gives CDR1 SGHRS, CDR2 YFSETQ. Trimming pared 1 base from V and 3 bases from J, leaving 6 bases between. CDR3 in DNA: TGCGCCAGCAGCTTGAGTACAACAGATACGCAGTATTTT. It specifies CASSLSTTDTQYF.

The CDR3 bases are TGCGCCAGCAGCACTCCGGGACAGGAGCAGTTCTTC. Its protein product is CASSTPGQEQFF. This chain uses TRBV5-1 with TRBJ2-1; 7 bases map to TRBD1. This CDR3 is built from 12 residues. Per germline, CDR1 SGHRS and CDR2 YFSETQ. After removal of 4 bases from V and 10 bases from J, the junction contained 5 bases not matched to a gene.

In DNA form, the CDR3 reads TGTGCCAGCAGCGTCAACGGTCAAGAGACCCAGTACTTC. Translating it yields CASSVNGQETQYF. The chain recombines TRBV9 with TRBJ2-5; no clear D. Germline V CDR1 and CDR2: SGDLS, YYNGEE. Between the trimmed V and J ends, which lost 2 bases and 2 bases, there was a span of 7 bases. This CDR3 spans 13 amino acids.

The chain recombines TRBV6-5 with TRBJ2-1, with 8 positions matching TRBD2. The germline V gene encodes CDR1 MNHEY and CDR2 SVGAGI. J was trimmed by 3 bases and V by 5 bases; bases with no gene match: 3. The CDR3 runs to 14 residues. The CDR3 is CASSRGGSYNEQFF. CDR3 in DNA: TGTGCCAGCAGTCGGGGGGGAAGCTACAATGAGCAGTTCTTC.

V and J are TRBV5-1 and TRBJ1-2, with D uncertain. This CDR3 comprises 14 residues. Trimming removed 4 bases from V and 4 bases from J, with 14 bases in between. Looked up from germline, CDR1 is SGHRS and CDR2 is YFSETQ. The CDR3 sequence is CASSKDPEGYGYTF. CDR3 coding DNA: TGCGCCAGCAGCAAAGACCCGGAGGGCTATGGCTACACCTTC.

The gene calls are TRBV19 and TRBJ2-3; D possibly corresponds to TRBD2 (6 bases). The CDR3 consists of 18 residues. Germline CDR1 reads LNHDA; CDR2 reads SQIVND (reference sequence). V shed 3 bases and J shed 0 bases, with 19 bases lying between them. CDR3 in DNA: TGTGCCAGTAGTATGACGTCCGGGGGAGTACCTAGCACAGATACGCAGTATTTT. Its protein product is CASSMTSGGVPSTDTQYF.

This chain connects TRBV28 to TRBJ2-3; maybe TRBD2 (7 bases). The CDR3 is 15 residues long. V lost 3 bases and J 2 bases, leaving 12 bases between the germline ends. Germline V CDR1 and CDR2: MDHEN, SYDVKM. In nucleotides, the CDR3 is TGTGCCAGCAGTTTGGGAGGGGGGGCCACAGATACGCAGTATTTT. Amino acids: CASSLGGGATDTQYF.

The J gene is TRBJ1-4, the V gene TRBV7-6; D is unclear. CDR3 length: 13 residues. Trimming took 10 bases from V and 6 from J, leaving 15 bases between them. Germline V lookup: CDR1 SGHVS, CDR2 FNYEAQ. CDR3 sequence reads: CAISDLGDEKLFF. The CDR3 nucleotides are TGTGCCATCTCGGACTTGGGAGATGAAAAACTGTTTTTT.

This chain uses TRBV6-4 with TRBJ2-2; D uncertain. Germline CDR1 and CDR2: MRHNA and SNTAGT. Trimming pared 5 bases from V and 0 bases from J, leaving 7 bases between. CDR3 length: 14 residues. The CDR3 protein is CASSLAANTGELFF. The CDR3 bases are TGTGCCAGCAGTCTGGCGGCGAACACCGGGGAGCTGTTTTTT.

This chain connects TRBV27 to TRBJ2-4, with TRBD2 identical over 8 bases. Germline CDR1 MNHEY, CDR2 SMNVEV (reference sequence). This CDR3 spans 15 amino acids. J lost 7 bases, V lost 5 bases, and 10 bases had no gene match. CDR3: CASSPGGAGVNIQYF. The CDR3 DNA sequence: TGTGCCAGCAGTCCGGGGGGGGCGGGAGTCAACATTCAGTACTTC.

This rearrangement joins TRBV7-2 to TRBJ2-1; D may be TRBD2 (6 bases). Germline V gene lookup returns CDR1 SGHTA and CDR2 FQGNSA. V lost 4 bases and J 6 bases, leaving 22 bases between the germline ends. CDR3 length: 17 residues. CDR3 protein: CASSSVGTGRRGNEQFF. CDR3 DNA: TGTGCCAGCAGCTCCGTAGGCACGGGGAGGAGGGGCAATGAGCAGTTCTTC.

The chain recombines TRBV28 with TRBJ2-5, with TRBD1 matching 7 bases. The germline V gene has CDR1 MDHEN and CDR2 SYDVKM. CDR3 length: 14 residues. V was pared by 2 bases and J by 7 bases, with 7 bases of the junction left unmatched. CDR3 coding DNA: TGTGCCAGCAGTTTACTGATAGCAGGGGGGACCCAGTACTTC. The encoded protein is CASSLLIAGGTQYF.

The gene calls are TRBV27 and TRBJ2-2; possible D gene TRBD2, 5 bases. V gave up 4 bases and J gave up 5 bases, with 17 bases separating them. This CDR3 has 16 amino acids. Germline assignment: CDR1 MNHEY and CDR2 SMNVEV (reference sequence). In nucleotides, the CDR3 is TGTGCCAGCAGTTCCGGACGGGGTGGTGGGACCGGGGAGCTGTTTTTT. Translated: CASSSGRGGGTGELFF.

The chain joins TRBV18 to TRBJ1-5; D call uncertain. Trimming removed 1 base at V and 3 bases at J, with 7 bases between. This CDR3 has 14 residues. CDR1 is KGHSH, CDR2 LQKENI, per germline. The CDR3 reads CASSPQLDNQPQHF. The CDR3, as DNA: TGTGCCAGCTCACCACAGCTTGACAATCAGCCCCAGCATTTT.

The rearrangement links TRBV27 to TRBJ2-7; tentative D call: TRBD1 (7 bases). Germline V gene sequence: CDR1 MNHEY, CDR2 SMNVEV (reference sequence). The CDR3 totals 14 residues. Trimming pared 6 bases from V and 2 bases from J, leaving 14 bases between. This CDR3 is CASREGQFPYEQYF. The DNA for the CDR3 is TGTGCCAGCAGGGAGGGACAGTTCCCCTACGAGCAGTACTTC.